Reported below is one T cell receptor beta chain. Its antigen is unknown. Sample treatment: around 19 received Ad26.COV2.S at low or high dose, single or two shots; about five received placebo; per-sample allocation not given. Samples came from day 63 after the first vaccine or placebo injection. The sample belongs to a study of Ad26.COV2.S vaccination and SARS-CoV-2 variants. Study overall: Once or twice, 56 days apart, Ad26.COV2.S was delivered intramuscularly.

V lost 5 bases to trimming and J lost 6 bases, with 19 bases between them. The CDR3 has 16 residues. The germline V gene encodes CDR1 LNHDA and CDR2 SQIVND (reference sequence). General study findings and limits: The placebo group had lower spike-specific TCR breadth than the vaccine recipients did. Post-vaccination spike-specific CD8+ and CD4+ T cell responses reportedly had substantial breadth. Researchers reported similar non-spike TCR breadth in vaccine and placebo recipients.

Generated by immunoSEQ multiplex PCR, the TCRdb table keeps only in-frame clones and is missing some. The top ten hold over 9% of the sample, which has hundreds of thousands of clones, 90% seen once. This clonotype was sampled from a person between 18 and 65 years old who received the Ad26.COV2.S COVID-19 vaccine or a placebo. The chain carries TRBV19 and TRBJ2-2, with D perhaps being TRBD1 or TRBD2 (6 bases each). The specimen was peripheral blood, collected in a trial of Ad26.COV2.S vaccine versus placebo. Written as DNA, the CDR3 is TGTGCCAGTAGTTCCCGAGGGGGGAGGAGGGCCGGGGAGCTGTTTTTT. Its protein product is CASSSRGGRRAGELFF.